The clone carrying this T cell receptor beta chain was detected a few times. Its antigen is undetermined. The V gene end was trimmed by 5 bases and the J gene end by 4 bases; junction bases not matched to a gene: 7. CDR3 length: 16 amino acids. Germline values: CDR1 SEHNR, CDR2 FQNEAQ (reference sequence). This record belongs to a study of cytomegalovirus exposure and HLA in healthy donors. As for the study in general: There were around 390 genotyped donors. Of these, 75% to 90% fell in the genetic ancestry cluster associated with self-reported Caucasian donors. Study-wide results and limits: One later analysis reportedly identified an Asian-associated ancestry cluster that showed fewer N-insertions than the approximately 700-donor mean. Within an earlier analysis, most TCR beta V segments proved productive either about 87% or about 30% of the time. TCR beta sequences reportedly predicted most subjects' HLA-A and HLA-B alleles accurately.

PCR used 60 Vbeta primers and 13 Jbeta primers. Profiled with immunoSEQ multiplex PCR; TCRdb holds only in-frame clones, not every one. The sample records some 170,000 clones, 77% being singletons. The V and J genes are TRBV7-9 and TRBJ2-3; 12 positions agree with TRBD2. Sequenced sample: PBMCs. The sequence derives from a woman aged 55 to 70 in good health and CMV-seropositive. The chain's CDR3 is CASSPTLAGGSDTQYF. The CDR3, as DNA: TGTGCCAGCAGCCCCACACTAGCGGGGGGATCAGATACGCAGTATTTT.